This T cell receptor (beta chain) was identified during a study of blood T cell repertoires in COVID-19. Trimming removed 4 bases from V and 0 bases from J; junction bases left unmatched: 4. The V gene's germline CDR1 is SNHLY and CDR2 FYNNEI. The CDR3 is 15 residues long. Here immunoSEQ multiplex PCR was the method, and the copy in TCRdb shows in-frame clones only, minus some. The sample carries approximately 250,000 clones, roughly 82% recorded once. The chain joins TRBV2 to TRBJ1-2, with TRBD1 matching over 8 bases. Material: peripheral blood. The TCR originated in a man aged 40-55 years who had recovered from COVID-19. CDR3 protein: CASSGGQGPNYGYTF. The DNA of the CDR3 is TGTGCCAGCAGTGGTGGACAGGGTCCTAACTATGGCTACACCTTC.